This T cell receptor (beta chain) emerged from a study of T cells after yellow fever vaccination. Study details: The fractions with low cell numbers were processed using SMART-Seq v4 Ultra Low Input.

The study, taken as a whole, reports: Faster peaking, at day 5 versus 15, marked a secondary response that was weaker.

Points on this clonotype: What it recognizes is unknown.

TCRdb itself ran the 5' RACE reads through MiXCR, one entry per CDR3 protein. In the table there are approximately 330,000 distinct CDR3 sequences, around 13% of which are singletons. The length of the CDR3 is 16 residues. J lost 3 bases, V lost 2 bases, and 6 bases had no gene match. Germline V gene data show CDR1 as ENHRY and CDR2 as SYGVKD. This sequence originates from a man in his late teens or twenties who received the YFV17D yellow fever vaccine. The sample here was CD4+ T cells sorted from PBMCs, taken 15 days after the yellow fever booster vaccination. The rearrangement joins TRBV10-3 to TRBJ2-5, with 10 bases fitting TRBD2. The CDR3 nucleotides read TGTGCCATCAGTGAGGGTCAGCGGGGGGGAGAAGAGACCCAGTACTTC. Encoded protein: CAISEGQRGGEETQYF.